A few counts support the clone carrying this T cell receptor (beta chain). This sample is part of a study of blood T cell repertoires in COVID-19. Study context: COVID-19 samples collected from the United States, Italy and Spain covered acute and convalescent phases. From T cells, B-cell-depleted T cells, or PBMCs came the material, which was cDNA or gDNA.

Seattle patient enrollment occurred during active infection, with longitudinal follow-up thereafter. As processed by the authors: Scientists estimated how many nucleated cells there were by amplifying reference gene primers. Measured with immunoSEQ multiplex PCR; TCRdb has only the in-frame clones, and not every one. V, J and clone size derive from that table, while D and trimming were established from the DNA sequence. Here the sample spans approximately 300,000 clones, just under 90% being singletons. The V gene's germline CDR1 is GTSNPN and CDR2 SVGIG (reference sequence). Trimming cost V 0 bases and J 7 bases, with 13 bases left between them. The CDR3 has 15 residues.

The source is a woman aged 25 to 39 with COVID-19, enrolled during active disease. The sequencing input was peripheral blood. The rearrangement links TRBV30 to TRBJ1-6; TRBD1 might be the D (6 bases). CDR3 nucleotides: TGTGCCTGGAGTGTAGAGACAGGTGGGAATTCACCCCTCCACTTT. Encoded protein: CAWSVETGGNSPLHF.